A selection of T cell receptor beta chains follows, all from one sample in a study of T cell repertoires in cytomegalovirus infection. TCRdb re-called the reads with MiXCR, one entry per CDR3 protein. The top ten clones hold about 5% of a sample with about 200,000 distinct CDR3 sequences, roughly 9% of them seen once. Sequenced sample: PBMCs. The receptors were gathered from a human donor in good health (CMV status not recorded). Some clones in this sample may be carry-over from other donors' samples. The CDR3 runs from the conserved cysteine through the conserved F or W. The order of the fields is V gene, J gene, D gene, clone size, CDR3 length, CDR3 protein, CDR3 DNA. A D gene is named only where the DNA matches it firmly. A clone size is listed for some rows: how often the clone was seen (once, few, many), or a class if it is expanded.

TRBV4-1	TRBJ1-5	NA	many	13	CASSQEGFQPQHF	TGCGCCAGCAGCCAAGAAGGATTCCAGCCCCAGCATTTT
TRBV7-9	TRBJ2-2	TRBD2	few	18	CASSFTSGGRSNTGELFF	TGTGCCAGCAGCTTCACTAGCGGGGGCCGTTCGAACACCGGGGAGCTGTTTTTT
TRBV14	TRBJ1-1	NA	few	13	CASSQVTGLKAFF	TGTGCCAGCAGCCAAGTAACAGGCTTGAAAGCTTTCTTT
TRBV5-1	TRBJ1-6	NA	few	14	CASSRAGNNSPLHF	TGCGCCAGCAGCCGTGCCGGGAATAATTCACCCCTCCACTTT
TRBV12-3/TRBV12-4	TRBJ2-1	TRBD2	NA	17	CASSPSLAGVSYNEQFF	TGTGCCAGCAGTCCTTCACTAGCGGGAGTCAGCTACAATGAGCAGTTCTTC
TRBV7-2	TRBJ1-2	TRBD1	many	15	CASSPGDRDRYGYTF	TGTGCCAGCAGCCCCGGGGACAGGGATCGCTATGGCTACACCTTC
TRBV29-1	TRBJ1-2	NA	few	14	CSVEAPKENYGYTF	TGCAGCGTTGAAGCTCCCAAGGAAAACTATGGCTACACCTTC
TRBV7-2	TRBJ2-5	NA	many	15	CASSPMNGLQETQYF	TGTGCCAGCAGCCCGATGAACGGACTCCAAGAGACCCAGTACTTC
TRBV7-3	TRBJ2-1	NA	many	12	CASSFGDNEQFF	TGTGCCAGCAGCTTCGGCGACAATGAGCAGTTCTTC
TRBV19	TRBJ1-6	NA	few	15	CASSIVGARDSPLHF	TGTGCCAGTAGTATTGTCGGGGCGCGGGATTCACCCCTCCACTTT
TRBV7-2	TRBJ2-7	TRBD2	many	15	CASSPGSGRGYEQYF	TGTGCCAGCAGCCCAGGGAGCGGGAGAGGGTACGAGCAGTACTTC
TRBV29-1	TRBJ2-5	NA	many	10	CSSLRETQYF	TGCAGCTCCCTCCGAGAGACCCAGTACTTC
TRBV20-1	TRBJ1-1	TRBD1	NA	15	CSAAPGQLMNTEAFF	TGCAGTGCTGCGCCGGGACAGCTCATGAACACTGAAGCTTTCTTT
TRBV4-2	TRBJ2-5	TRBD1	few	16	CASSQPRTGIQETQYF	TGTGCCAGCAGCCAACCCAGGACAGGAATCCAAGAGACCCAGTACTTC
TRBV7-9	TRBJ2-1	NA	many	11	CASRGGHEQFF	TGTGCCAGCAGAGGGGGGCATGAGCAGTTCTTC
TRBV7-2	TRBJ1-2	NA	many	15	CASSLEGGVGYGYTF	TGTGCCAGCAGCTTAGAAGGGGGAGTAGGCTATGGCTACACCTTC
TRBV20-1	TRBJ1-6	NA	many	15	CSARERSGHNSPLHF	TGCAGTGCTAGAGAAAGGTCGGGACACAATTCACCCCTCCACTTT
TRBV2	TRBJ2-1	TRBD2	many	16	CASMKTSGNSYNEQFF	TGTGCCAGCATGAAGACTAGCGGAAACTCCTACAATGAGCAGTTCTTC
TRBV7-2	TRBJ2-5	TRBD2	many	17	CASSQAGGPSMRETQYF	TGTGCCAGCAGCCAAGCGGGAGGGCCGAGTATGAGAGAGACCCAGTACTTC
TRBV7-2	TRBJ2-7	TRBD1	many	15	CASSFRDRGSYEQYF	TGTGCCAGCAGCTTTCGGGACAGGGGTAGCTACGAGCAGTACTTC
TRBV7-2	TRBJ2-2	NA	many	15	CASSLYSADTGELFF	TGTGCCAGCAGCTTATATAGCGCAGACACCGGGGAGCTGTTTTTT
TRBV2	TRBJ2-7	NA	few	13	CASSETFFYEQYF	TGTGCCAGCAGTGAAACATTTTTCTACGAGCAGTACTTC